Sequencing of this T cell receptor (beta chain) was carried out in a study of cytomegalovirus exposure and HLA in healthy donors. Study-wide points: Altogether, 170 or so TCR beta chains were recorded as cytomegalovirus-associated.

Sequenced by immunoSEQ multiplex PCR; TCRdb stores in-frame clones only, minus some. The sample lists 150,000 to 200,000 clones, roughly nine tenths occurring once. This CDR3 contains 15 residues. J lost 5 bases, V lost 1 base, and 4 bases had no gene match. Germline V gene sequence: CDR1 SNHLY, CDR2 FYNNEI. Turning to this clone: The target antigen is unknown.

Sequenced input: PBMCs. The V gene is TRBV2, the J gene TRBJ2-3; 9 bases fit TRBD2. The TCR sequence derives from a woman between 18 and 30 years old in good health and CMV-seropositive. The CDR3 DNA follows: TGTGCCAGCAGTGAAGGGCGGGGGGGAGGAGATACGCAGTATTTT. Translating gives CASSEGRGGGDTQYF. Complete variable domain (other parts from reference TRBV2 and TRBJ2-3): EPEVTQTPSHQVTQMGQEVILRCVPISNHLYFYWYRQILGQKVEFLVSFYNNEISEKSEIFDDQFSVERPDGSNFTLKIRSTKLEDSAMYFCASSEGRGGGDTQYFGPGTRLTVL.